This record looks at one T cell receptor beta chain sequence and its context. Its cognate antigen has yet to be identified. Sequencing was performed on a NextSeq 550. The Human TCR Profiling Kit (MiLaboratory) was used to make UMI-labeled 5' RACE TRB cDNA libraries. The full amount of extracted RNA was used for cDNA synthesis, and the full amount of resulting cDNA was used for PCR amplification. Libraries were prepared in parallel with an identical number of PCR cycles. The authors' pipeline ran thus. About 50,000 +/- 9,200 unique UMI-labeled TRB cDNA molecules per library were extracted with MIGEC and MiXCR, with at least two reads per UMI required. On average, roughly 40,000 +/- 10,000 functional in-frame TRB CDR3 nucleotide clonotypes lacking stop codons were found per library. After each sample was downsampled to 5000 UMI-labeled TRB molecules, VDJtools was used to calculate diversity metrics such as normalized Shannon-Wiener and Chao1. For the central five CDR3 residues, VDJtools calculated physicochemical properties weighted by clonotype size, namely interaction energy, strength, volume and Kidera factor 4. Following reprocessing of the reads by TCRdb, the data hold one row per CDR3 protein sequence and no DNA is available. The V and J calls and clone size are TCRdb's, not the authors'. Per the sample table, the count is around 150,000 distinct CDR3 sequences. 0.4% to 0.5% of the sample goes to the ten largest clones.

This specimen belongs to a study of CXCR3-negative and CXCR3-positive naive CD8 T cells (dated by TCRdb to the late 2010s). In the study overall: In total, about 135 million TRB reads were obtained, corresponding to roughly 1.5 +/- 0.3 million reads per library. Data from roughly eleven donors, pooled across two independent experiments, went into the diversity and physicochemical repertoire analyses. TRBV-TRBJ cluster analysis included naive subsets from roughly 5 donors and memory cells from 3 donors.

As encoded in the germline V gene (reference sequence), CDR1 is SEHNR while CDR2 is FQNEAQ. Taken from cysteine to phenylalanine, the CDR3 has 14 residues. No DNA appears here. Overall study outcomes, separate from this receptor: TRBV-TRBJ usage was similar between naive CXCR3-negative and CXCR3-positive cells from the same donor, while memory cells showed distinct patterns. Freshly isolated PBMCs were used for most assays because CXCR3 expression partially decreased after cryopreservation. Comparably high repertoire diversity was found in both naive subsets, whereas much lower repertoire diversity was found in memory CD8+ T cells. TRB CDR3s from CXCR3-positive naive cells showed higher hydrophobicity (lower Kidera factor 4), lower energy, and higher strength and volume indices than CXCR3-negative naive cells. Because surface CD5, which has been linked to self-reactivity in mice, was comparable between naive subsets, TCR interaction strength was also inferred from TRB CDR3 physicochemical properties.

Each CD8+ T cell subset was flow-sorted in triplicate, with over 250,000 cells per subset placed directly into RLT lysis buffer. To exclude memory contaminants, naive CD8+ T cells were stringently defined as CD45RO-CCR7+CD27+CD95-. Peripheral blood mononuclear cells were isolated from buffy coats by standard density gradient centrifugation. Naive CXCR3-negative and CXCR3-positive CD8+ T cells were flow-sorted using a FACSAria III. An RNeasy Mini Kit was used to extract total RNA from the sorted cells. Sample: naive CXCR3+ CD8+ T cells from blood. The sample's cell subset or site label, in plain terms: CD45RO-CCR7+CD27+CD95- naive CD8+ T cells expressing CXCR3 (TNR3+). This chain joins TRBV7-9 to TRBJ2-4. This TCR derives from a human donor in good health. Some clones in this sample may be carry-over from other donors' samples. The encoded CDR3 is CASSLRMDENIQYF. The CDR3, completed at both ends by the reference TRBV7-9 and TRBJ2-4 genes, gives the full variable domain DTGVSQNPRHKITKRGQNVTFRCDPISEHNRLYWYRQTLGQGPEFLTYFQNEAQLEKSRLLSDRFSAERPKGSFSTLEIQRTEQGDSAMYLCASSLRMDENIQYFGAGTRLSVL.